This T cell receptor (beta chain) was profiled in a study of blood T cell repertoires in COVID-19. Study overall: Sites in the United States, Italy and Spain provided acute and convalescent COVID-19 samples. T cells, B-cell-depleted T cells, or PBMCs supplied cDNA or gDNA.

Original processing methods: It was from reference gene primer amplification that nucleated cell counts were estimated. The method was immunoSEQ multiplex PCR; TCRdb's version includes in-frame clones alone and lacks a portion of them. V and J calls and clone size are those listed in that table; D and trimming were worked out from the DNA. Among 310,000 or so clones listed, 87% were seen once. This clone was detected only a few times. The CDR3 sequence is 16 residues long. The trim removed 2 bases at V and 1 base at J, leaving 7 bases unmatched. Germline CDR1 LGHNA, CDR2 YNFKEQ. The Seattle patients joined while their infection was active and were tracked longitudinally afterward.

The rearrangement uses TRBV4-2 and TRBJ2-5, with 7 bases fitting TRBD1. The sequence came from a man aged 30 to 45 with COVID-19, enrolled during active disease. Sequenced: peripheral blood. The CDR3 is CASSQSEGQSQETQYF. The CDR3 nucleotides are TGTGCCAGCAGCCAAAGTGAGGGACAGTCCCAAGAGACCCAGTACTTC.